This entry lists 9 T cell receptor beta chains sequenced from one sample in a study of cytomegalovirus exposure and HLA in healthy donors. Researchers ran the PCR with 60 Vbeta and 13 Jbeta primers. Measured with immunoSEQ multiplex PCR; TCRdb has only the in-frame clones, and not every one. The table has fewer than 130,000 clones, roughly 78% seen once; the top ten hold 1.3%. Input material: PBMCs. The receptors derive from a woman between 25 and 40 years old in good health and CMV-seronegative.

This clone has more than one count but fewer than ten. This chain links TRBV5-1 with TRBJ2-3; 11 positions agree with TRBD1. V was clipped by 4 bases and J by 2 bases; unmatched bases: 3. The CDR3 has 15 residues. Germline values: CDR1 SGHRS, CDR2 YFSETQ. CDR3 nucleotides: TGCGCCAGCAGCGGGACAGGGGGGACCACAGATACGCAGTATTTT. Protein sequence: CASSGTGGTTDTQYF. Full variable domain (rest looked up from reference TRBV5-1 and TRBJ2-3): KAGVTQTPRYLIKTRGQQVTLSCSPISGHRSVSWYQQTPGQGLQFLFEYFSETQRNKGNFPGRFSGRQFSNSRSEMNVSTLELGDSALYLCASSGTGGTTDTQYFGPGTRLTVL.

The chain combines TRBV12-1 with TRBJ2-4; the D call in the table, TRBD2, was not verified against the DNA. TRBV12-1 is tagged as a pseudogene. CDR3 size: 15 residues. CDR3 DNA: TGTGCCAGCAGCTTTTTCCGCGGGCCTAAAAACATTCAGTACTTC. It codes for CASSFFRGPKNIQYF.

The J gene is TRBJ2-5, the V gene TRBV7-8; 7 bases match TRBD1. Germline-derived CDR1 and CDR2 are SGHVS and FQNEAQ. The V gene end was trimmed by 4 bases and the J gene end by 6 bases; junction bases not matched to a gene: 8. CDR3 length equals 14 residues. CDR3: CASSSPGQTKTQYF. DNA for the CDR3: TGTGCCAGCAGCTCGCCGGGACAGACAAAGACCCAGTACTTC.

The rearrangement links TRBV25-1 to TRBJ1-5, with 7 bases lining up with TRBD1. J was trimmed by 2 bases and V by 4 bases; bases with no gene match: 2. Looked up from germline, CDR1 is MGHDK and CDR2 is SYGVNS. The CDR3 runs to 14 residues. In DNA, the CDR3 is TGTGCCAGCAGTGCCACAGGGGGCAATCAGCCCCAGCATTTT. It encodes CASSATGGNQPQHF.

This chain links TRBV2 with TRBJ2-2; 10 bases are shared with TRBD1. The CDR3 length is 17 residues. Per the germline V gene, CDR1 is SNHLY and CDR2 is FYNNEI. J lost 3 bases, V lost 6 bases, and 10 bases had no gene match. CDR3 DNA: TGTGCCAGCAGATCTGACAGGGGGCGCGAGGACACCGGGGAGCTGTTTTTT. Encoded protein: CASRSDRGREDTGELFF.

The rearrangement links TRBV5-1 to TRBJ1-2, with TRBD1 identical over 7 bases. Unmatched junction bases numbered 9, after V lost 3 bases and J lost 1 base. The CDR3 is made up of 16 amino acids. The germline V gene encodes CDR1 SGHRS and CDR2 YFSETQ. CDR3 nucleotides: TGCGCCAGCAGCTCCTCTCCTACAGGGGATAACTATGGCTACACCTTC. This sequence encodes CASSSSPTGDNYGYTF.

This chain links TRBV5-6 with TRBJ2-5; possibly TRBD2 for D (5 bases). The CDR3 sequence is 12 residues long. V lost 3 bases to trimming and J lost 5 bases, with 8 bases between them. Germline-derived CDR1 and CDR2 are SGHDT and YYEEEE. In DNA form, the CDR3 reads TGTGCCAGCAGCTCCGGACTGGAGACCCAGTACTTC. Its translation: CASSSGLETQYF.

The gene calls are TRBV6-1 and TRBJ1-5; 8 bases match TRBD1. Germline V gene data show CDR1 as MNHNS and CDR2 as SASEGT. CDR3 size: 14 residues. The ends lost 3 bases at V and 5 bases at J; junction bases unmatched: 3. In DNA form, the CDR3 reads TGTGCCAGCAGTGAGGGACAGGTTGATCAGCCCCAGCATTTT. This codes for CASSEGQVDQPQHF.

V gene TRBV5-6 combines with J gene TRBJ1-5; D is possibly TRBD1 (5 bases). CDR1 and CDR2 (germline): SGHDT, YYEEEE. The V end lost 2 bases, the J end lost 6 bases, and 18 bases lay between the germline ends. The CDR3 length is 16 residues. The CDR3 spells CASSFGGTALAQPQHF. For the CDR3, the DNA is TGTGCCAGCAGCTTCGGGGGGACGGCTCTAGCTCAGCCCCAGCATTTT. The full variable domain, in which reference TRBV5-6 and TRBJ1-5 provide the parts outside the CDR3, is DAGVTQSPTHLIKTRGQQVTLRCSPKSGHDTVSWYQQALGQGPQFIFQYYEEEERQRGNFPDRFSGHQFPNYSSELNVNALLLGDSALYLCASSFGGTALAQPQHFGDGTRLSIL.